The sequence of this T cell receptor (beta chain) was determined in a study of blood T cell repertoires in COVID-19. About the research overall: Acute-phase and convalescent COVID-19 samples originated in the United States, Italy and Spain. Nucleic acid was either cDNA or gDNA, and it came from T cells, B-cell-depleted T cells, or PBMCs.

V lost 2 bases to trimming and J lost 6 bases, with 17 bases between them. Germline CDR1 and CDR2: KGHSH and LQKENI. This CDR3 has 15 amino acids. Authors' data handling: Reference gene primers were amplified, and this amplification served to estimate nucleated cell counts. The method was immunoSEQ multiplex PCR; TCRdb's version includes in-frame clones alone and lacks a portion of them. V and J calls and clone size follow that table, whereas D and trimming were derived from the DNA. In the table there are 170,000 or so clones, 83% of which are singletons. The receptor was derived from a human donor in a cohort sampled during active COVID-19. V gene TRBV18 combines with J gene TRBJ2-7, with a tentative D call TRBD2 (6 bases). Sequenced sample: peripheral blood. The CDR3 DNA is TGTGCCAGCTCACCAGGGGCGGGGACCGTGGGCGAGCAGTACTTC. This codes for CASSPGAGTVGEQYF.